This TCR beta chain derives from a study of HIV-infected children after antiretroviral therapy interruption. Treatment: PENTA 11 planned treatment interruption arm or continuous ART arm. In germline, CDR1 is MNHNY, CDR2 SVGAGI (reference sequence). Trimming removed 2 bases from V and 0 bases from J; junction bases left unmatched: 8. The CDR3 length is 17 residues. This clonotype was counted ten times or more. RNA-based 3' RACE libraries used unique molecular identifiers. From the 3' RACE reads, TCRdb called clonotypes with MiXCR, one entry per CDR3 protein. The top ten clones hold roughly 1.1% of a sample with approximately 95,000 distinct CDR3 sequences, about 6.3% of them seen once.

The material sequenced was CD45RA+ CD4+ T cells from PBMCs, pooled from several time points, taken from a donor given antiretroviral therapy, either interrupted or continuous. Subset in this sample: naive CD4+ CD45RA+ CD45RO- T cells. The receptor was isolated from a pool of human donors with HIV. V and J are TRBV6-6 and TRBJ1-2; 8 bases are shared with TRBD1. Here the CDR3 reads CASSYPRTGKANYGYTF. The DNA of the CDR3 is TGTGCCAGCAGTTACCCCCGGACAGGGAAAGCTAACTATGGCTACACCTTC.